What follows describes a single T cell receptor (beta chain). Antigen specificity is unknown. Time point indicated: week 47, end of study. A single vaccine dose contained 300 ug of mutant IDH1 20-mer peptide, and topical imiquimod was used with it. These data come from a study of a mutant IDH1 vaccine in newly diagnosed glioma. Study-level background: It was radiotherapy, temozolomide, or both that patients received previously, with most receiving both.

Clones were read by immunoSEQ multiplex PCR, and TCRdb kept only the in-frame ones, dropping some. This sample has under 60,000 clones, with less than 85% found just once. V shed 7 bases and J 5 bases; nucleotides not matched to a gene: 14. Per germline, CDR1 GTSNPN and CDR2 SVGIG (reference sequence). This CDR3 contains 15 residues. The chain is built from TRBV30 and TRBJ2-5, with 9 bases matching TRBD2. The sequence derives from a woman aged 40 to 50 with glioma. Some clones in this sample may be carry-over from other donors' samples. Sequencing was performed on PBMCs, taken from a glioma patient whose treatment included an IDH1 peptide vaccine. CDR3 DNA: TGTGCCTCCTGGCAGGGCGGGGGGGCCCGGGAGACCCAGTACTTC. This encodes CASWQGGGARETQYF.